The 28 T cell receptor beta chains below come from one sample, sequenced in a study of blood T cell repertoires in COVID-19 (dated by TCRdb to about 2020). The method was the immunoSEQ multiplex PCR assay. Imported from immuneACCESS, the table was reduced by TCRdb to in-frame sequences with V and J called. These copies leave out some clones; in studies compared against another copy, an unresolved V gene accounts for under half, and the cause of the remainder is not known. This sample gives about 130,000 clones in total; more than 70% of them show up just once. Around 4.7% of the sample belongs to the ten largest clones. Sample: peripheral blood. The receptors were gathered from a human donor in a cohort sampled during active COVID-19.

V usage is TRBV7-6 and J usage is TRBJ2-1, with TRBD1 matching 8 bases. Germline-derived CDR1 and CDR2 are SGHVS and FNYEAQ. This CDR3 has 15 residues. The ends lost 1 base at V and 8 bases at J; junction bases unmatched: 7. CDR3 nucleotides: TGTGCCAGCAGCTTAGGTCAGGGGGCCTTCGATGAGCAGTTCTTC. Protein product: CASSLGQGAFDEQFF.

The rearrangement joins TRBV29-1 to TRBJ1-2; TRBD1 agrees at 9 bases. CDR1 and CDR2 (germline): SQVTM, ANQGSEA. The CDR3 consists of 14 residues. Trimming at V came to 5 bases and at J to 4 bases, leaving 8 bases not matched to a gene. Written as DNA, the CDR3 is TGCAGCGTTTCCACCGCACAGGGGGCCTATGGCTACACCTTC. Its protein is CSVSTAQGAYGYTF.

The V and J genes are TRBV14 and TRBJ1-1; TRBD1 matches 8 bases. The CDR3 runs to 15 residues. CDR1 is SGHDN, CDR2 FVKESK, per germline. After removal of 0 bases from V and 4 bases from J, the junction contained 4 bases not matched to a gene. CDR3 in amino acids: CASSQDLTGGTEAFF. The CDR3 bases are TGTGCCAGCAGCCAAGATCTTACAGGGGGCACTGAAGCTTTCTTT.

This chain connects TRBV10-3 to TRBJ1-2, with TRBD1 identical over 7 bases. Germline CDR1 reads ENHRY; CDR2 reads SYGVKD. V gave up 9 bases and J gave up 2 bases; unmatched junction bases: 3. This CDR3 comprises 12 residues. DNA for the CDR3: TGTGCCATAGCAGGGGGGAACTATGGCTACACCTTC. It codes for CAIAGGNYGYTF.

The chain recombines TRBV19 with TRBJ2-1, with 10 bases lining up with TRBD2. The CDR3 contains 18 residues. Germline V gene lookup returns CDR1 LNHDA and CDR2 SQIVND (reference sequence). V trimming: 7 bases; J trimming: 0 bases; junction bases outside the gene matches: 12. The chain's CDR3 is CASTRLSGRSSSYNEQFF. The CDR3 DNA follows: TGTGCCAGTACCCGGCTTAGCGGGAGGTCAAGCTCCTACAATGAGCAGTTCTTC.

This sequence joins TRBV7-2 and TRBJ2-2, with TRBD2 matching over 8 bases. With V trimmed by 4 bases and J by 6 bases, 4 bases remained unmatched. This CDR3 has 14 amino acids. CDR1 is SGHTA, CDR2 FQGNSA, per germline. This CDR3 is CASSSETSAGELFF. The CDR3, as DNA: TGTGCCAGCAGCTCAGAGACTAGCGCCGGGGAGCTGTTTTTT.

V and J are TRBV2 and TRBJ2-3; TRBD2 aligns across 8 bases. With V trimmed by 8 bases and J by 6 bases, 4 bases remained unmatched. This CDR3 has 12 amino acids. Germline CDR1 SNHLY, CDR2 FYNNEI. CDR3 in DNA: TGTGCCAGCGGGCCGGGGGGGGATACGCAGTATTTT. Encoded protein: CASGPGGDTQYF.

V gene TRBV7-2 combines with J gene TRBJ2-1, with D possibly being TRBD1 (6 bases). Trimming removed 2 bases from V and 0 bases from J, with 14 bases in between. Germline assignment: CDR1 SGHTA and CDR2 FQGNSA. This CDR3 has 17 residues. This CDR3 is CASSLRGTLSSYNEQFF. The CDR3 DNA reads TGTGCCAGCAGCTTAAGGGGGACACTTAGCTCCTACAATGAGCAGTTCTTC. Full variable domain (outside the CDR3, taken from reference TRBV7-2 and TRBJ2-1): GAGVSQSPSNKVTEKGKDVELRCDPISGHTALYWYRQSLGQGLEFLIYFQGNSAPDKSGLPSDRFSAERTGGSVSTLTIQRTQQEDSAVYLCASSLRGTLSSYNEQFFGPGTRLTVL.

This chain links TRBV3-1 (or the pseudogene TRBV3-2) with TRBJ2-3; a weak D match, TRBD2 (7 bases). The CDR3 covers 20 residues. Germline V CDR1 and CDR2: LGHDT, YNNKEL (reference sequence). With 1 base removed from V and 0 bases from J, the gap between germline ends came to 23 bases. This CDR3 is CASSQGPVAGGTSSTDTQYF. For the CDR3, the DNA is TGTGCCAGCAGCCAAGGACCTGTAGCGGGTGGGACATCTAGCACAGATACGCAGTATTTT.

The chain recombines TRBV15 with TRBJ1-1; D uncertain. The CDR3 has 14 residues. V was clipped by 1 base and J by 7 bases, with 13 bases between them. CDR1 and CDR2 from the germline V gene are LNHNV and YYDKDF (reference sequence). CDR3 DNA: TGTGCCACCAGCAGAGCCTTCCCCGTTATTGAAGCTTTCTTT. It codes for CATSRAFPVIEAFF. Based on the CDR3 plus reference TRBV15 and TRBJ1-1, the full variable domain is DAMVIQNPRYQVTQFGKPVTLSCSQTLNHNVMYWYQQKSSQAPKLLFHYYDKDFNNEADTPDNFQSRRPNTSFCFLDIRSPGLGDTAMYLCATSRAFPVIEAFFGQGTRLTVV.

The CDR3 DNA sequence: TGCAGTGCTAGTGGCTTAAAAAGCCTAGCGAACACTGAAGCTTTCTTT. Residues: CSASGLKSLANTEAFF. The gene calls are TRBV20-1 and TRBJ1-1; D gene unclear. Trimming took off 3 bases at V and 1 base at J, with 18 bases between the two ends. The germline V gene encodes CDR1 DFQATT and CDR2 SNEGSKA (reference sequence). This CDR3 is built from 16 residues.

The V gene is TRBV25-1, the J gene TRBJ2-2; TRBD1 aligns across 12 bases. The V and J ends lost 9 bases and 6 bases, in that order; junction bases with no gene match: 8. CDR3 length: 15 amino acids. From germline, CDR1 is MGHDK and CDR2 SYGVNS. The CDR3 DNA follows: TGTGCCAGTCGTAGTGGGACAGGGGGCTCCGGGGAGCTGTTTTTT. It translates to CASRSGTGGSGELFF.

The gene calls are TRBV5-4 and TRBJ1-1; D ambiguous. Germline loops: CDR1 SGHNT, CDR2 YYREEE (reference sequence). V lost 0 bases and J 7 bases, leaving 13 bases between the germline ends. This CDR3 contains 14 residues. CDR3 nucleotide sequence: TGTGCCAGCAGCTTGGACAGACGAGTTGATGAAGCTTTCTTT. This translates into CASSLDRRVDEAFF.

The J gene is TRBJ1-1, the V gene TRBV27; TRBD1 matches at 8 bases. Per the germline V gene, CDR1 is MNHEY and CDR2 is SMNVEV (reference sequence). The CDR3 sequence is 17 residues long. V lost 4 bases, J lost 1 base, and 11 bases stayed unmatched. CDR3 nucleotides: TGTGCCAGCAGTTCTCGAGGGGGAGACAGGGGGAACACTGAAGCTTTCTTT. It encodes CASSSRGGDRGNTEAFF.

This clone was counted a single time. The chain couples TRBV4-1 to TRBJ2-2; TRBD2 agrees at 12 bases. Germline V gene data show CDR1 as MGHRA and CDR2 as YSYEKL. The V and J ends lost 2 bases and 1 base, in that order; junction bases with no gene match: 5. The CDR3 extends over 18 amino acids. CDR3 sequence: CASSQFRLAGENTGELFF. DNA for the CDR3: TGCGCCAGCAGCCAATTCCGACTAGCGGGAGAGAACACCGGGGAGCTGTTTTTT.

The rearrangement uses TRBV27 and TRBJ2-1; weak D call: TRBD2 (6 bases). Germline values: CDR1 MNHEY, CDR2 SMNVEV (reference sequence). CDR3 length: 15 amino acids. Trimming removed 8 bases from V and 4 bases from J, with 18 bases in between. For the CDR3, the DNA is TGTGCCAGCCTGGGGGAAGGAGGGGATTACAATGAGCAGTTCTTC. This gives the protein CASLGEGGDYNEQFF.

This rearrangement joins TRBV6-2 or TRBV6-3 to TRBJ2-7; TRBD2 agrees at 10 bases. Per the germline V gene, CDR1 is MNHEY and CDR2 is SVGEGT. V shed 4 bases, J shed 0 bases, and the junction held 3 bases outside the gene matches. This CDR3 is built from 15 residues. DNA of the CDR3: TGTGCCAGCAGTTTCAGACTAGCGGGCTCCTACGAGCAGTACGTC. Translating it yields CASSFRLAGSYEQYV.

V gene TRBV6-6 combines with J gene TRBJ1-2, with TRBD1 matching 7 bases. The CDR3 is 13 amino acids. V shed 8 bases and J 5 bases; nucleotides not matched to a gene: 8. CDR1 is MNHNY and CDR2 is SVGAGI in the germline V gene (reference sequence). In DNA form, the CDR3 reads TGTGCCAGCCATACGACAGGGAAGTATGGCTACACCTTC. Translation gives CASHTTGKYGYTF.

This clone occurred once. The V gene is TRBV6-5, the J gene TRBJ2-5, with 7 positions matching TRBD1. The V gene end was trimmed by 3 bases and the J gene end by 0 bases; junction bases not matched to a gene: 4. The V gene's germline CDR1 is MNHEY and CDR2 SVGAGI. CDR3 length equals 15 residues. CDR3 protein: CASSYAGGYQETQYF. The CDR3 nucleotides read TGTGCCAGCAGTTATGCAGGGGGATACCAAGAGACCCAGTACTTC.

CDR3 region: CAISDTGTEEYGYTF. In DNA form, the CDR3 reads TGTGCCATCAGTGATACCGGGACAGAGGAATATGGCTACACCTTC. This chain uses TRBV10-3 with TRBJ1-2; 7 bases match TRBD1. Germline-derived CDR1 and CDR2 are ENHRY and SYGVKD. The J segment lost 5 bases and the V segment lost 3 bases, leaving 9 bases of the junction unmatched. The CDR3 loop spans 15 amino acids.

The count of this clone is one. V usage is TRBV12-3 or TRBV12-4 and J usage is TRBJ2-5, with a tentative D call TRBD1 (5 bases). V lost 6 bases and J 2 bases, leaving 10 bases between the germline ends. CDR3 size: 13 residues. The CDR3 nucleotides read TGTGCCAGCAGCCGACAGACGCAAGAGACCCAGTACTTC. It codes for CASSRQTQETQYF.

Written as DNA, the CDR3 is TGTGCCAGCAGTGCTCTAGCGGGGGGTATTGCCGGGGAGCTGTTTTTT. The encoded protein is CASSALAGGIAGELFF. This chain connects TRBV6-1 to TRBJ2-2; 11 bases are a match to TRBD2. The CDR3 contains 16 residues. With 4 bases clipped from V and 6 bases from J, the junction kept 7 bases outside the gene matches. The germline gives CDR1 MNHNS, CDR2 SASEGT.

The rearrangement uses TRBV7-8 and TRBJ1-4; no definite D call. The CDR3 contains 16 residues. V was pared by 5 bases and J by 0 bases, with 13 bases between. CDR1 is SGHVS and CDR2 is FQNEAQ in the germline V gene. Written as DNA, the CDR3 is TGTGCCAGCAGCCCCCTTATATCTGCAACTAATGAAAAACTGTTTTTT. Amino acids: CASSPLISATNEKLFF. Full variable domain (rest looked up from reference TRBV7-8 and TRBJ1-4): GAGVSQSPRYKVAKRGQDVALRCDPISGHVSLFWYQQALGQGPEFLTYFQNEAQLDKSGLPSDRFFAERPEGSVSTLKIQRTQQEDSAVYLCASSPLISATNEKLFFGSGTQLSVL.

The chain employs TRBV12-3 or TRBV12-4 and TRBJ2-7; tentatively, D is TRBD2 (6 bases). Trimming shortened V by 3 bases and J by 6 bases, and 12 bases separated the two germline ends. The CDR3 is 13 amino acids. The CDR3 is CASSFRAGSEQYV. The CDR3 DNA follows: TGTGCCAGCAGTTTTAGGGCGGGATCCGAGCAGTACGTC.

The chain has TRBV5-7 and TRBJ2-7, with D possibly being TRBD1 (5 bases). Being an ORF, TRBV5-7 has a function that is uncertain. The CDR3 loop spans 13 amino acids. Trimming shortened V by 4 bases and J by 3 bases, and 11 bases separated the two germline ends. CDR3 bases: TGTGCCAGCAGCATAGATGACAGCTACGAGCAGTACGTC. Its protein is CASSIDDSYEQYV.

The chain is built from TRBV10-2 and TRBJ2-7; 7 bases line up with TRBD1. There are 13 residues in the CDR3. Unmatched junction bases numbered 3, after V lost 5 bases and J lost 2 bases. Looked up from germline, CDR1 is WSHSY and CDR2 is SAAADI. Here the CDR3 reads CASSRQGPYEQYF. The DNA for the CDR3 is TGCGCCAGCAGTCGACAGGGCCCCTACGAGCAGTACTTC.

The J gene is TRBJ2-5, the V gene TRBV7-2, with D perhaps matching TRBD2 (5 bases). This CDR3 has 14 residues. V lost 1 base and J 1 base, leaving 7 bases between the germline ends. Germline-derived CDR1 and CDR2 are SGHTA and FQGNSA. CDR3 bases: TGTGCCAGCAGCTTAGGGACTTTCCAAGAGACCCAGTACTTC. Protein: CASSLGTFQETQYF.

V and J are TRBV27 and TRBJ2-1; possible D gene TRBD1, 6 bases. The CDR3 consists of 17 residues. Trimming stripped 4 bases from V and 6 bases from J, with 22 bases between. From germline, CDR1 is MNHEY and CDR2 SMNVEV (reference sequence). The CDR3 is CASSWGSRTVQGNEQFF. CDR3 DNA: TGTGCCAGCAGTTGGGGTTCCCGGACAGTCCAAGGCAATGAGCAGTTCTTC.